Following are 28 T cell receptor beta chains from one sample sequenced in a study of cytomegalovirus exposure and HLA in healthy donors. Assay: immunoSEQ multiplex PCR; the TCRdb copy retains only in-frame clones and omits some. The sample holds 100,000 to 150,000 clones, about 87% seen once. Sequencing input: PBMCs. The receptor set was obtained from a young woman in good health and CMV-seronegative.

The V call is TRBV12-5, the J call TRBJ2-2; 7 nucleotides align to TRBD2. The junction had 4 bases not matched to a gene; V was cut back by 2 bases and J by 1 base. Germline V lookup: CDR1 LGHNT, CDR2 FRNRAP. The CDR3 contains 16 residues. The CDR3 region has the DNA TGTGCTAGTGGTTTGCCCTCGGGGGGGAACACCGGGGAGCTGTTTTTT. It yields the protein CASGLPSGGNTGELFF.

The CDR3 protein is CAWKSASGGGEQFF. In nucleotides, the CDR3 is TGTGCCTGGAAGTCTGCTAGCGGAGGGGGTGAGCAGTTCTTC. V usage is TRBV30 and J usage is TRBJ2-1, with D possibly being TRBD2 (7 bases). V lost 4 bases, J lost 9 bases, and 19 bases lay in between. Germline-derived CDR1 and CDR2 are GTSNPN and SVGIG (reference sequence). CDR3 length equals 14 residues.

The chain has TRBV6-1 and TRBJ1-1, with D unclear. Germline CDR1 reads MNHNS; CDR2 reads SASEGT. This CDR3 region has 13 residues. V was clipped by 8 bases and J by 3 bases, with 13 bases between them. The CDR3 loop is CASAVLADTEAFF. The CDR3 nucleotides are TGTGCCAGCGCTGTCCTGGCGGACACTGAAGCTTTCTTT.

The chain couples TRBV29-1 to TRBJ1-2; no clear D. Germline CDR1 is SQVTM and CDR2 is ANQGSEA. This CDR3 contains 14 residues. V lost 6 bases and J lost 5, with 19 bases in between. The CDR3 DNA follows: TGCAGCGTACTTAGCCAGACTGAAATTTATGGCTACACCTTC. This codes for CSVLSQTEIYGYTF.

The rearrangement links TRBV7-3 to TRBJ1-1; 10 nucleotides match TRBD1. CDR3 length: 14 amino acids. Losses at the gene ends were 5 bases for V and 5 bases for J; bases not matched to a gene: 5. CDR1 and CDR2 (germline): SGHTA, FQGTGA. CDR3 DNA sequence: TGTGCCAGCAGCAAGGACAGGGGGGAGACTGAAGCTTTCTTT. Translating it yields CASSKDRGETEAFF.

The rearrangement joins TRBV6-5 to TRBJ2-2; D may be TRBD2 (6 bases). This CDR3 has 13 residues. The V gene's germline CDR1 is MNHEY and CDR2 SVGAGI. Trimming shortened V by 6 bases and J by 6 bases, and 11 bases separated the two germline ends. The CDR3 region is CASRLTRPGELFF. CDR3 bases: TGTGCCAGCAGACTGACTAGGCCCGGGGAGCTGTTTTTT.

The V and J genes are TRBV7-9 and TRBJ1-6, with D hard to call. Trimming pared 1 base from V and 12 bases from J, leaving 7 bases between. This CDR3 region has 12 residues. CDR1 SEHNR and CDR2 FQNEAQ come from the germline V gene (reference sequence). CDR3 nucleotide sequence: TGTGCCAGCAGCTTAGACTCCGGACCCCTCCACTTT. Encoded protein: CASSLDSGPLHF.

This clone was observed a few times. The genes are TRBV25-1 and TRBJ2-3; D not resolved. Trimming stripped 5 bases from V and 2 bases from J, with 8 bases between. The length of the CDR3 is 13 residues. The germline V gene encodes CDR1 MGHDK and CDR2 SYGVNS. CDR3 in amino acids: CASSTGDTDTQYF. For the CDR3, the DNA is TGTGCCAGCAGTACTGGAGACACAGATACGCAGTATTTT.

The V gene is TRBV28, the J gene TRBJ1-2, with D perhaps matching TRBD1 (6 bases). V shed 6 bases and J shed 2 bases, with 19 bases lying between them. The CDR3 length is 16 residues. Germline V lookup: CDR1 MDHEN, CDR2 SYDVKM. The CDR3 nucleotides read TGTGCCAGCAGCCTACAGGGTATCCCTACGAACTATGGCTACACCTTC. This encodes CASSLQGIPTNYGYTF.

The genes are TRBV5-8 and TRBJ2-2, with 9 bases aligning to TRBD2. CDR3 size: 18 residues. Germline CDR1 and CDR2: SGHTS and YDEGEE. The V and J ends lost 3 bases and 1 base, in that order; junction bases with no gene match: 10. The CDR3 DNA sequence: TGTGCCAGCAGCTCAACGACGGGAGCGGGGGGGAACACCGGGGAGCTGTTTTTT. Translated: CASSSTTGAGGNTGELFF.

The chain has TRBV5-6 and TRBJ2-1, with TRBD2 matching over 8 bases. Germline trimming cut 4 bases from V and 7 bases from J; bases unmatched to any gene: 1. CDR1 is SGHDT and CDR2 is YYEEEE in the germline V gene. The CDR3 extends over 12 amino acids. The CDR3 nucleotides read TGTGCCAGCAGCGCGGGGGGAAATGAGCAGTTCTTC. Its translation is CASSAGGNEQFF.

This rearrangement joins TRBV27 to TRBJ2-3; 9 bases match TRBD2. The V segment lost 3 bases and the J segment 1 base; nucleotides outside the gene matches: 5. There are 16 residues in the CDR3. Germline CDR1 and CDR2: MNHEY and SMNVEV (reference sequence). DNA for the CDR3: TGTGCCAGCAGTTTCTCTCGCGGGGGGGGCACAGATACGCAGTATTTT. Protein product: CASSFSRGGGTDTQYF.

J is TRBJ2-2 and V is TRBV7-9; 7 bases agree with TRBD2. CDR3 length: 15 residues. V lost 4 bases to trimming and J lost 6 bases; unmatched junction nucleotides: 8. Germline CDR1 and CDR2: SEHNR and FQNEAQ (reference sequence). This chain's CDR3 is CASSSSGGWAGELFF. In DNA, the CDR3 is TGTGCCAGCAGCTCTTCGGGGGGATGGGCCGGGGAGCTGTTTTTT.

This chain uses TRBV7-9 with TRBJ1-1, with 7 nucleotides matching TRBD1. The CDR3 has 15 residues. CDR1 and CDR2 from the germline V gene are SEHNR and FQNEAQ (reference sequence). V was pared by 0 bases and J by 1 base, with 2 bases of the junction left unmatched. CDR3 bases: TGTGCCAGCAGCTTAGCCCGGGACAGGAACACTGAAGCTTTCTTT. The encoded protein is CASSLARDRNTEAFF.

The V call is TRBV6-1, the J call TRBJ2-7, with 10 bases that match TRBD1. J gave up 2 bases and V 1 base, and 14 bases lay outside the gene matches. The CDR3 has 19 residues. The germline V gene has CDR1 MNHNS and CDR2 SASEGT. CDR3 DNA sequence: TGTGCCAGCAGTGAAGTTGGGGGACAGGGGTTTCGACCGACCTACGAGCAGTACTTC. Its protein product is CASSEVGGQGFRPTYEQYF.

The rearrangement joins TRBV6-5 to TRBJ1-2, with D tentatively TRBD1 (6 bases). The germline V gene has CDR1 MNHEY and CDR2 SVGAGI. With 6 bases removed from V and 8 bases from J, the gap between germline ends came to 19 bases. CDR3 length: 14 residues. This CDR3 reads CASSRDTGIGGYTF. The CDR3, as DNA: TGTGCCAGCAGCAGAGATACAGGGATAGGGGGCTACACCTTC.

The V gene is TRBV7-8, the J gene TRBJ2-7, with a possible D match to TRBD1 (5 bases). Trimming stripped 6 bases from V and 7 bases from J, with 19 bases between. The CDR3 is 14 residues long. Germline V lookup: CDR1 SGHVS, CDR2 FQNEAQ. CDR3 sequence reads: CASRAQGLLGEQYF. The CDR3 DNA reads TGTGCCAGCAGAGCGCAGGGCCTTCTGGGAGAGCAGTACTTC.

This sequence joins TRBV11-3 and TRBJ2-3, with 13 bases identical to TRBD2. The CDR3 runs to 17 residues. Trimming at V came to 5 bases and at J to 5 bases, leaving 10 bases not matched to a gene. In germline, CDR1 is SGHNT, CDR2 YENEEA. The CDR3 loop is CASSPWTSGSGLDTQYF. The CDR3 DNA is TGTGCCAGCAGCCCCTGGACTAGCGGGAGTGGTTTAGATACGCAGTATTTT.

This clone was observed a single time. This chain links TRBV30 with TRBJ2-1; 8 bases map to TRBD2. The germline CDR1 and CDR2 sequences are GTSNPN and SVGIG (reference sequence). The CDR3 sequence is 14 residues long. V lost 2 bases to trimming and J lost 3 bases; unmatched junction nucleotides: 3. The CDR3 DNA sequence: TGTGCCTGGAGTCTAGGGACTAGCTACAATGAGCAGTTCTTC. It translates to CAWSLGTSYNEQFF.

This clone has a handful of counts. Here the CDR3 reads CASSSQQGIVNEQFF. CDR3 bases: TGTGCCAGCAGCTCCCAACAGGGGATAGTCAATGAGCAGTTCTTC. V is TRBV11-2 and J is TRBJ2-1; 7 nucleotides line up with TRBD1. Germline CDR1 and CDR2: SGHAT and FQNNGV. V was clipped by 4 bases and J by 6 bases; unmatched bases: 9. This CDR3 contains 15 residues.

V usage is TRBV19 and J usage is TRBJ2-5, with 7 bases identical to TRBD1. From germline, CDR1 is LNHDA and CDR2 SQIVND (reference sequence). V was pared by 5 bases and J by 2 bases, with 5 bases of the junction left unmatched. The length of the CDR3 is 14 residues. The CDR3 DNA is TGTGCCAGTAGTGCCTTGGACAGGCAAGAGACCCAGTACTTC. Residues: CASSALDRQETQYF.

The chain combines TRBV5-6 with TRBJ1-1; D unclear. V gave up 2 bases and J gave up 5 bases, with 7 bases separating them. The germline V gene has CDR1 SGHDT and CDR2 YYEEEE. This CDR3 spans 12 amino acids. For the CDR3, the DNA is TGTGCCAGCAGCTTTAGCGAGACTGAAGCTTTCTTT. Translated: CASSFSETEAFF.

This chain uses TRBV9 with TRBJ2-1, with 9 bases aligning to TRBD2. The CDR3 is 16 amino acids. With V trimmed by 0 bases and J by 6 bases, 7 bases remained unmatched. Per the germline V gene, CDR1 is SGDLS and CDR2 is YYNGEE. CDR3 nucleotides: TGTGCCAGCAGCGTAGCTGAGGCGGGAGGGCGCAATGAGCAGTTCTTC. It specifies CASSVAEAGGRNEQFF.

The V and J genes are TRBV2 and TRBJ2-1, with 10 bases fitting TRBD1. The CDR3 consists of 14 residues. The germline V gene encodes CDR1 SNHLY and CDR2 FYNNEI. Losses at the gene ends were 4 bases for V and 9 bases for J; bases not matched to a gene: 6. The CDR3 spells CASSVGQGYGEQFF. The CDR3 region has the DNA TGTGCCAGCAGTGTGGGACAGGGGTACGGTGAGCAGTTCTTC. Full variable domain (outside the CDR3, taken from reference TRBV2 and TRBJ2-1): EPEVTQTPSHQVTQMGQEVILRCVPISNHLYFYWYRQILGQKVEFLVSFYNNEISEKSEIFDDQFSVERPDGSNFTLKIRSTKLEDSAMYFCASSVGQGYGEQFFGPGTRLTVL.

This sequence joins TRBV15 and TRBJ2-7; a weak D match, TRBD1 (6 bases). V was cut by 5 bases and J by 1 base, with 12 bases left in between. Germline V gene sequence: CDR1 LNHNV, CDR2 YYDKDF (reference sequence). The CDR3 consists of 14 residues. CDR3 nucleotide sequence: TGTGCCACCAGCGTACAGGGTTTTTCCTACGAGCAGTACTTC. Translated: CATSVQGFSYEQYF. The full variable domain, its missing parts supplied by reference TRBV15 and TRBJ2-7, is DAMVIQNPRYQVTQFGKPVTLSCSQTLNHNVMYWYQQKSSQAPKLLFHYYDKDFNNEADTPDNFQSRRPNTSFCFLDIRSPGLGDTAMYLCATSVQGFSYEQYFGPGTRLTVT.

The chain combines TRBV7-9 with TRBJ2-5; TRBD1 matches 8 bases. Germline V gene lookup returns CDR1 SEHNR and CDR2 FQNEAQ (reference sequence). This CDR3 region has 15 residues. V gave up 1 base and J gave up 2 bases; unmatched junction bases: 3. This CDR3 reads CASSLGTGMQETQYF. The DNA of the CDR3 is TGTGCCAGCAGCTTAGGGACAGGGATGCAAGAGACCCAGTACTTC.

The genes are TRBV5-1 and TRBJ1-3; D not certain. Trimming removed 0 bases from V and 0 bases from J, with 10 bases in between. The CDR3 has 16 amino acids. Germline-derived CDR1 and CDR2 are SGHRS and YFSETQ. CDR3 protein: CASSLVQANSGNTIYF. The CDR3 DNA is TGCGCCAGCAGCTTGGTTCAGGCTAACTCTGGAAACACCATATATTTT.

This clone has just a few counts. This sequence joins TRBV19 and TRBJ1-6; perhaps TRBD1 as D (5 bases). Germline V CDR1 and CDR2: LNHDA, SQIVND (reference sequence). V gave up 6 bases and J gave up 5 bases, with 5 bases separating them. The length of the CDR3 is 12 residues. CDR3 sequence (DNA): TGTGCCAGTAGGGACAATAATTCACCCCTCCACTTT. Its translation is CASRDNNSPLHF.